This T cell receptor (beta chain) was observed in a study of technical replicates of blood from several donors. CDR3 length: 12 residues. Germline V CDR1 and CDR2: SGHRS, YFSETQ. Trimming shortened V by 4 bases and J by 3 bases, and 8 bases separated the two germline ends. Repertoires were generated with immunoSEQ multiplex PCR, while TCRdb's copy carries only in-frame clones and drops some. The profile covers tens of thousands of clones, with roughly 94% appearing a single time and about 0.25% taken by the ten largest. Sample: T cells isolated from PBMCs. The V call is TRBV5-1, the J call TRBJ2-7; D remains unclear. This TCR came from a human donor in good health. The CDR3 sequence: CASSMFSYEQYF. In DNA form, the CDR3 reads TGCGCCAGCAGCATGTTTAGCTACGAGCAGTACTTC.